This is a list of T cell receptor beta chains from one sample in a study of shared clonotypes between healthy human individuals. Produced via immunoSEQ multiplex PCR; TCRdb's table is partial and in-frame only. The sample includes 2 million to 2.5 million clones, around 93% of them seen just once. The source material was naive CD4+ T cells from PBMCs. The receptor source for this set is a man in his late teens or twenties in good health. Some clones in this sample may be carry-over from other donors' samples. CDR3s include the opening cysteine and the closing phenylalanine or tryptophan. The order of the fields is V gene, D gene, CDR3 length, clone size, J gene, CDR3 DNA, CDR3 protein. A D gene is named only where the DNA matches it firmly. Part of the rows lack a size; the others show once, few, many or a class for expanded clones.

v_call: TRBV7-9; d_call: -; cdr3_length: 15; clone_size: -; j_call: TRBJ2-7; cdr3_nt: TGTGCCAGCAGCTTAGTGCAGGCTAGCTCCTACGAGCAGTACTTC; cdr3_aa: CASSLVQASSYEQYF
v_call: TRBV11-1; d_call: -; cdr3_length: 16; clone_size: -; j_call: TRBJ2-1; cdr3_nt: TGTGCCAGCAGCTTAGGACTTTCGAGCTCCTACAATGAGCAGTTCTTC; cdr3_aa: CASSLGLSSSYNEQFF
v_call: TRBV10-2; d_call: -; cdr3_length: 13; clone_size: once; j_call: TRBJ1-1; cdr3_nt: TGCGCCAGCACTCTCGAGGGGGACACTGAAGCTTTCTTT; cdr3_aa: CASTLEGDTEAFF
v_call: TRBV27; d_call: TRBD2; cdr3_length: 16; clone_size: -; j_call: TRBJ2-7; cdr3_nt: TGTGCCAGCAGTTTATCCGCGGGAGGGCCGTTGGGAGAGCAGTACTTC; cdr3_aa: CASSLSAGGPLGEQYF
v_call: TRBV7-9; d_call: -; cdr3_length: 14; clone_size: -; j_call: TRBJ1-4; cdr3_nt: TGTGCCAGCAGCTTGGGGACCGATAATGAAAAACTGTTTTTT; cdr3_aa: CASSLGTDNEKLFF
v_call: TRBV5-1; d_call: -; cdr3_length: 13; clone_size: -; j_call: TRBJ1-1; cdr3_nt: TGCGCCAGCAGCCAGGCGGAGAACACTGAAGCTTTCTTT; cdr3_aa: CASSQAENTEAFF
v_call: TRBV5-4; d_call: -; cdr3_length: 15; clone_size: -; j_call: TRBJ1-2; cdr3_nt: TGTGCCAGCAGCTTGGTGGGACAACAATCCTATGGCTACACCTTC; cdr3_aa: CASSLVGQQSYGYTF
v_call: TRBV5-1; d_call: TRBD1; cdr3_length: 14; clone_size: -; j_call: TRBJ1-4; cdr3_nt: TGCGCCAGCAGCGCCGGGACAGGGCACGAAAAACTGTTTTTT; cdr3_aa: CASSAGTGHEKLFF
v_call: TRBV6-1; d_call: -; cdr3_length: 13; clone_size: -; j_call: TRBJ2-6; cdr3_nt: TGTGCCAGCCCCAGAGCTGGGGCCAACGTCCTGACTTTC; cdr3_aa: CASPRAGANVLTF
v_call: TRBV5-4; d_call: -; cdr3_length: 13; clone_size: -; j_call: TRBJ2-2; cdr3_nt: TGTGCCAGCAGCTCGACCCGGACCGGGGAGCTGTTTTTT; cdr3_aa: CASSSTRTGELFF
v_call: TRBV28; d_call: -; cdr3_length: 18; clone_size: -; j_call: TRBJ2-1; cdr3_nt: TGTGCCAGCAGTTTATGGAGAGGGATCGGGAGAGCCTACAATGAGCAGTTCTTC; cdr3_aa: CASSLWRGIGRAYNEQFF
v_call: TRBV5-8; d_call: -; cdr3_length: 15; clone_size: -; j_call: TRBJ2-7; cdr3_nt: TGTGCCAGCAGCCCCACTGGACTACGAAGCTACGAGCAGTACTTC; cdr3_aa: CASSPTGLRSYEQYF
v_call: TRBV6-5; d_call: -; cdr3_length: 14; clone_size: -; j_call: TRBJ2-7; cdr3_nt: TGTGCCAGCAGTTACTCGAATCAGGGCTACGAGCAGTACTTC; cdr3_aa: CASSYSNQGYEQYF
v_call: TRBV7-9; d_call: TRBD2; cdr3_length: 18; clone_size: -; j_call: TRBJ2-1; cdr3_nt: TGTGCCAGCAGCTCACCCTTAAGGACTAGCGGCTCCTACAATGAGCAGTTCTTC; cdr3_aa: CASSSPLRTSGSYNEQFF
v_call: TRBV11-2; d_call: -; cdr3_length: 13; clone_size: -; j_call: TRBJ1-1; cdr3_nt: TGTGCCAGCAGCTTAGTATTAACCGATGAAGCTTTCTTT; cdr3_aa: CASSLVLTDEAFF
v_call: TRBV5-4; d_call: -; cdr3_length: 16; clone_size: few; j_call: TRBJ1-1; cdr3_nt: TGTGCCAGCAGCTTGGGGGAGGGTCGGGAGATCGCTGAAGCTTTCTTT; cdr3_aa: CASSLGEGREIAEAFF
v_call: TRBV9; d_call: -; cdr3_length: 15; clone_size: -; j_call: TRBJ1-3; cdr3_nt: TGTGCCAGCAGCGTACTCTCAGGGTTCGGAAACACCATATATTTT; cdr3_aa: CASSVLSGFGNTIYF
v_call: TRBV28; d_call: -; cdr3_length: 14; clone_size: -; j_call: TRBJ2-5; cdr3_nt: TGTGCCAGCAGTCGACAGTTGTACCAAGAGACCCAGTACTTC; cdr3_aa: CASSRQLYQETQYF
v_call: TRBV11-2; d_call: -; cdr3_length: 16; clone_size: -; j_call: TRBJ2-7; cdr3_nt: TGTGCCAGCAGCTTACTTGGTGGGACGGGGGCCTACGAGCAGTACTTC; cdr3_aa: CASSLLGGTGAYEQYF
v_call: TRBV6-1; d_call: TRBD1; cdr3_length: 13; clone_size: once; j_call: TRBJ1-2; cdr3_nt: TGTGCCAGCAGTGCGGGACAGTCCTATGGCTACACCTTC; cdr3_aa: CASSAGQSYGYTF
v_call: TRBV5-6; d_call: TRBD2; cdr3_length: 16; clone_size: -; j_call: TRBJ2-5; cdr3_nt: TGTGCCAGCAGCTTGTCTGCAGCGGGAGCGGGAGAGACCCAGTACTTC; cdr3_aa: CASSLSAAGAGETQYF
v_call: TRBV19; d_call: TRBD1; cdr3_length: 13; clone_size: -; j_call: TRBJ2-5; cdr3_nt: TGTGCCAGTAGTCCCGGACAGGGAAAGACCCAGTACTTC; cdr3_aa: CASSPGQGKTQYF
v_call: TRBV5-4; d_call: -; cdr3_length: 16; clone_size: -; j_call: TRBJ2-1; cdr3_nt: TGTGCCAGCAGTATGGGGGGTGGACAGAGTTACAATGAGCAGTTCTTC; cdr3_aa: CASSMGGGQSYNEQFF
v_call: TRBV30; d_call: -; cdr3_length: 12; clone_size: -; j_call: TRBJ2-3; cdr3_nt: TGTGCCTGGAGTGACGGCACAGATACGCAGTATTTT; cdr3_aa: CAWSDGTDTQYF
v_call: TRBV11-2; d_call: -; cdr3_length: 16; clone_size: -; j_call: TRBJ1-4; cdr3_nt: TGTGCCAGCAGCTTAGGGTCGAGCGCAACTAATGAAAAACTGTTTTTT; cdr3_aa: CASSLGSSATNEKLFF
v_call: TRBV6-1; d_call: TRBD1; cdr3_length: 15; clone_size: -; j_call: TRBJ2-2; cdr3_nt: TGTGCCAGCAGTGTGGGACAGACGAACACCGGGGAGCTGTTTTTT; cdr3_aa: CASSVGQTNTGELFF
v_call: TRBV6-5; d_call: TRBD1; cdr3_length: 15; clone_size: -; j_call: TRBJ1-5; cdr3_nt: TGTGCCAGCAGAGAACAGGGGATTGGCAATCAGCCCCAGCATTTT; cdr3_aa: CASREQGIGNQPQHF
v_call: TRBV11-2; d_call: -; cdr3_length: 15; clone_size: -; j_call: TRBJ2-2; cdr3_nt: TGTGCCAGCAGCTCCCTCGGGGCGAACACCGGGGAGCTGTTTTTT; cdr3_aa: CASSSLGANTGELFF
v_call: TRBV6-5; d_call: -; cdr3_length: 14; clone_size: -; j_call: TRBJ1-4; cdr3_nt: TGTGCCAGCAGAAGCAGGGACCCTAATGAAAAACTGTTTTTT; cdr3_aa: CASRSRDPNEKLFF
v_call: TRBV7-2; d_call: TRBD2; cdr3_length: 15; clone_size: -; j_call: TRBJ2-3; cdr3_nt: TGTGCCAGCAGTATAGGGGGACTAGGTACAGATACGCAGTATTTT; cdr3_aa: CASSIGGLGTDTQYF
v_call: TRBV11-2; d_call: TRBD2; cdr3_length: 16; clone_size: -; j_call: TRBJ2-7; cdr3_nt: TGTGCCAGCAGCTTAGGGGCTAGCGGGAGAAGGTACGAGCAGTACTTC; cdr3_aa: CASSLGASGRRYEQYF
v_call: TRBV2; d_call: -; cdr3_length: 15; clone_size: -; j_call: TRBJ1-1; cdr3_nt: TGTGCCAGCAGTTCCTACGGGATTTTGAACACTGAAGCTTTCTTT; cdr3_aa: CASSSYGILNTEAFF
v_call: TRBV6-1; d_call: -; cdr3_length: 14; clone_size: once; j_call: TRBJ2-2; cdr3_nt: TGTGCCACGCAGTTGAGTCGTCGCACCGGGGAGCTGTTTTTT; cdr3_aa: CATQLSRRTGELFF
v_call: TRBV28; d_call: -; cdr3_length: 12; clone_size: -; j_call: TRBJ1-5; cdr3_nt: TGTGCCAGCTCACAGGGAAATCAGCCCCAGCATTTT; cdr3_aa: CASSQGNQPQHF
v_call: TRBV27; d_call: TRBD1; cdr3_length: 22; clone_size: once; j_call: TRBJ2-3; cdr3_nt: TGTGCCAGCCGATGGGACAGGACGACGATTGTGGCTTCACTTGCTAGCACAGATACGCAGTATTTT; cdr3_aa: CASRWDRTTIVASLASTDTQYF
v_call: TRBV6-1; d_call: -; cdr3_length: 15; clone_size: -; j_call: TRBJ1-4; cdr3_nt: TGTGCCAGCAGTGAAAGAGGGGGGGTTGGGGAAAAACTGTTTTTT; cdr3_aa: CASSERGGVGEKLFF
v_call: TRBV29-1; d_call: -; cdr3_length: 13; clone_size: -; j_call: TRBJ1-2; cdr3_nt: TGCAGCGTTGCCTCCGGCTTAAACTATGGCTACACCTTC; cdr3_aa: CSVASGLNYGYTF
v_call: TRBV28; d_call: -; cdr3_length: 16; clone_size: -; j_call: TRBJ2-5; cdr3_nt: TGTGCCAGCGGTTTGGGCGCTTCCGCGGGATCGGAGACCCAGTACTTC; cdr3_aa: CASGLGASAGSETQYF
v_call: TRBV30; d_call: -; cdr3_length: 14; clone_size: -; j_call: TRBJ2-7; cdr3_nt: TGTGCCTGGAGTTTCAGGAGAAGCTCCTACGAGCAGTACTTC; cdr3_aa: CAWSFRRSSYEQYF